Presented here are 18 T cell receptor beta chains from one specimen sequenced in a study of human T cells and chemical hapten exposure. This sample's time point: patch test 3, about 24 weeks after DPC sensitization. This sample's treatment: therapeutic diphenylcyclopropenone sensitization with weekly scalp DPC. TCRdb redid the calling of the RACE reads with MiXCR, one entry per CDR3 protein. The sample has roughly 200,000 distinct CDR3 sequences; approximately 26% are singletons. This material consisted of whole blood, taken in connection with sensitization to the hapten diphenylcyclopropenone (DPC). Receptors were obtained from a woman in her thirties or forties with alopecia areata. Some clones in this sample may be carry-over from other donors' samples.

This clonotype was observed a few times. This chain joins TRBV18 and TRBJ1-5; the match to TRBD1 covers 9 bases. Losses at the gene ends were 3 bases for V and 3 bases for J; bases not matched to a gene: 6. Looked up from germline, CDR1 is KGHSH and CDR2 is LQKENI. The CDR3 has 16 amino acids. For the CDR3, the DNA is TGTGCCAGCTCACCGGGGACAGGGCCATCCAATCAGCCCCAGCATTTT. As protein: CASSPGTGPSNQPQHF.

The chain employs TRBV4-2 and TRBJ2-1; unclear D gene. Germline lookup yields CDR1 LGHNA and CDR2 YNFKEQ. The CDR3 has 15 residues. V lost 3 bases and J 4 bases, leaving 13 bases between the germline ends. The DNA of the CDR3 is TGTGCCAGCAGCCAGAAAACCGGTCCTTACAATGAGCAGTTCTTC. It codes for CASSQKTGPYNEQFF.

A single count supports this clonotype. The CDR3 sequence is CASSLSGGIIQETQYF. CDR3 bases: TGTGCCAGCAGCTTGTCTGGGGGAATAATCCAAGAGACCCAGTACTTC. The chain combines TRBV7-2 with TRBJ2-5; D possibly matches TRBD1 or TRBD2 (5 bases each). This CDR3 comprises 16 residues. The V gene lost 3 bases and the J gene lost 1 base, with 15 bases spanning the gap. In germline, CDR1 is SGHTA, CDR2 FQGNSA.

This clonotype was observed many times. The V call is TRBV30, the J call TRBJ1-1, with D possibly matching TRBD1 (5 bases). V shed 2 bases and J shed 2 bases, with 18 bases lying between them. Germline V gene lookup returns CDR1 GTSNPN and CDR2 SVGIG (reference sequence). The CDR3 runs 16 residues. The CDR3 region has the DNA TGTGCCTGGAGTCGCCCCAACAGGTTCACCAACACTGAAGCTTTCTTT. Translated: CAWSRPNRFTNTEAFF.

At least ten counts were recorded for this clonotype. The gene calls are TRBV6-4 and TRBJ2-1; TRBD1 matches at 7 bases. Germline V CDR1 and CDR2: MRHNA, SNTAGT. This CDR3 contains 16 residues. V dropped 5 bases and J dropped 6; count of bases not matched to a gene: 13. The CDR3 reads CASSPRDRAIFNEQFF. The CDR3, as DNA: TGTGCCAGCAGTCCAAGAGACAGGGCTATCTTCAATGAGCAGTTCTTC.

This clonotype has ten or more counts. The rearrangement links TRBV18 to TRBJ1-6; D unresolved. The CDR3 has 14 amino acids. V lost 3 bases, J lost 5 bases, and 8 bases lay in between. Per germline, CDR1 KGHSH and CDR2 LQKENI. CDR3 sequence: CASSPRPDNSPLHF. The CDR3 region has the DNA TGTGCCAGCTCACCCAGGCCCGATAATTCACCCCTCCACTTT. The whole variable domain, remainder taken from reference TRBV18 and TRBJ1-6, is NAGVMQNPRHLVRRRGQEARLRCSPMKGHSHVYWYRQLPEEGLKFMVYLQKENIIDESGMPKERFSAEFPKEGPSILRIQQVVRGDSAAYFCASSPRPDNSPLHFGNGTRLTVT.

The chain recombines TRBV7-2 with TRBJ2-1; 12 nucleotides match TRBD2. The CDR3 length is 18 residues. V trimming: 1 base; J trimming: 5 bases; junction bases outside the gene matches: 9. The germline V gene encodes CDR1 SGHTA and CDR2 FQGNSA. The CDR3 DNA reads TGTGCCAGCAGCTTAGAGCTAGCGGGAGGGCCAAAGGACAATGAGCAGTTCTTC. Protein sequence: CASSLELAGGPKDNEQFF.

In its sample, this clonotype was seen once. The chain couples TRBV20-1 to TRBJ2-7; D possibly corresponds to TRBD2 (7 bases). Trimming shortened V by 2 bases and J by 3 bases, and 17 bases separated the two germline ends. Germline CDR1 is DFQATT and CDR2 is SNEGSKA (reference sequence). The CDR3 consists of 15 residues. The CDR3 here is CSARPPREGGYEQYF. CDR3 nucleotide sequence: TGCAGTGCTAGACCCCCCAGGGAGGGGGGCTACGAGCAGTACTTC.

The CDR3 nucleotides are TGCAGTGCTAGAGTGGACGGGACACGTCGCAATCAGCCCCAGCATTTT. Translating gives CSARVDGTRRNQPQHF. The rearrangement links TRBV20-1 to TRBJ1-5, with a tentative D call TRBD1 (6 bases). The CDR3 contains 16 residues. Germline V gives CDR1 DFQATT, CDR2 SNEGSKA (reference sequence). The V end lost 1 base, the J end lost 2 bases, and 15 bases lay between the germline ends.

This clonotype was observed many times. The chain joins TRBV6-5 to TRBJ1-2, with D hard to call. This CDR3 is 13 amino acids long. The ends were cut back, 5 bases at V and 4 bases at J, with 11 bases in the middle. Germline loops: CDR1 MNHEY, CDR2 SVGAGI. CDR3 residues: CASSPPGSYGYTF. The CDR3 region has the DNA TGTGCCAGCAGTCCTCCCGGGTCCTATGGCTACACCTTC.

A word on this clonotype: A read error may account for a junction end that differs from germline. The rearrangement joins TRBV28 to TRBJ2-7; 9 bases are a match to TRBD1. CDR1 is MDHEN, CDR2 SYDVKM, per germline. This CDR3 spans 11 amino acids. In DNA, the CDR3 is TGTGCCAGCAGTAGCGGACAGGGGCTGGACTTC. Encoded protein: CASSSGQGLDF. The full variable domain, completed using reference TRBV28 and TRBJ2-7, is DVKVTQSSRYLVKRTGEKVFLECVQDMDHENMFWYRQDPGLGLRLIYFSYDVKMKEKGDIPEGYSVSREKKERFSLILESASTNQTSMYLCASSSGQGLDFGPGTRLTVT.

This clonotype was detected many times. The chain couples TRBV12-3 or TRBV12-4 to TRBJ1-1; D uncertain. CDR3 length: 13 residues. The V and J ends lost 5 bases and 7 bases respectively, with 14 bases between them. CDR3: CASSPNAGIEAFF. DNA of the CDR3: TGTGCCAGCAGTCCCAACGCCGGGATTGAAGCTTTCTTT.

This clonotype was detected a few times. The genes are TRBV6-4 and TRBJ2-3, with TRBD1 identical over 9 bases. CDR1 and CDR2 (germline): MRHNA, SNTAGT. J gave up 4 bases and V 2 bases, and 4 bases lay outside the gene matches. CDR3 length: 15 amino acids. The CDR3: CASSDGTGNSDTQYF. CDR3 nucleotides: TGTGCCAGCAGTGACGGGACAGGGAATTCAGATACGCAGTATTTT.

The chain recombines TRBV18 with TRBJ2-4; possibly TRBD2 for D (6 bases). V lost 4 bases to trimming and J lost 6 bases, with 19 bases between them. The CDR3 is 16 amino acids. The V gene's germline CDR1 is KGHSH and CDR2 LQKENI. CDR3 amino acids: CASSLQDYPEINIQYF. The CDR3 DNA reads as TGTGCCAGCTCACTACAGGACTACCCCGAAATAAACATTCAGTACTTC.

This clonotype was detected only a few times. CDR3 sequence reads: CASSSGQAPGKLFF. The CDR3, as DNA: TGTGCCAGCAGCTCGGGACAGGCCCCTGGAAAACTGTTTTTT. V usage is TRBV7-2 and J usage is TRBJ1-4; 8 nucleotides align to TRBD1. This CDR3 is built from 14 residues. Germline-derived CDR1 and CDR2 are SGHTA and FQGNSA. V shed 4 bases and J 10 bases; nucleotides not matched to a gene: 8.

The chain combines TRBV7-8 with TRBJ2-7; 10 bases are a match to TRBD1. With 3 bases clipped from V and 2 bases from J, the junction kept 7 bases outside the gene matches. This CDR3 is 16 amino acids long. Germline CDR1 is SGHVS and CDR2 is FQNEAQ. The CDR3 DNA reads as TGTGCCAGCAGCTTGGTTACCGGGACAGGGGCCTACGAGCAGTACTTC. Its protein product is CASSLVTGTGAYEQYF.

This clonotype was counted a few times. V and J are TRBV7-8 and TRBJ2-7; D is perhaps TRBD2 (5 bases). The CDR3 spans 14 residues. With 5 bases removed from V and 3 bases from J, the gap between germline ends came to 14 bases. Germline assignment: CDR1 SGHVS and CDR2 FQNEAQ. CDR3 loop: CASSVEAGVYEQYF. The CDR3 DNA reads as TGTGCCAGCAGCGTGGAGGCGGGTGTCTACGAGCAGTACTTC.

The V and J genes are TRBV28 and TRBJ2-7; TRBD2 aligns across 9 bases. This CDR3 is built from 16 residues. Unmatched junction bases numbered 6, after V lost 1 base and J lost 2 bases. Per the germline V gene, CDR1 is MDHEN and CDR2 is SYDVKM. The DNA for the CDR3 is TGTGCCAGCAGTTTATACGCGGGAGGGCCCGCCTACGAGCAGTACTTC. It is translated as CASSLYAGGPAYEQYF.